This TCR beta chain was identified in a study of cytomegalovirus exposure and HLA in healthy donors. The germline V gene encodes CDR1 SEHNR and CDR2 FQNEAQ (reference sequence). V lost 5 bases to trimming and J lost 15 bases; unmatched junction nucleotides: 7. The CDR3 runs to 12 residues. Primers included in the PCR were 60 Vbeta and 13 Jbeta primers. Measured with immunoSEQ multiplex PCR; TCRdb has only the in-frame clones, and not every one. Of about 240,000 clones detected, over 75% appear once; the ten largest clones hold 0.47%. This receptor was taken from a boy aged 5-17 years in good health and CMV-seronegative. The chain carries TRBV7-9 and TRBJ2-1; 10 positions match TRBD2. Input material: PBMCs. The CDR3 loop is CASSLGLALMFF. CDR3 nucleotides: TGTGCCAGCAGCCTGGGACTAGCGTTAATGTTCTTC.